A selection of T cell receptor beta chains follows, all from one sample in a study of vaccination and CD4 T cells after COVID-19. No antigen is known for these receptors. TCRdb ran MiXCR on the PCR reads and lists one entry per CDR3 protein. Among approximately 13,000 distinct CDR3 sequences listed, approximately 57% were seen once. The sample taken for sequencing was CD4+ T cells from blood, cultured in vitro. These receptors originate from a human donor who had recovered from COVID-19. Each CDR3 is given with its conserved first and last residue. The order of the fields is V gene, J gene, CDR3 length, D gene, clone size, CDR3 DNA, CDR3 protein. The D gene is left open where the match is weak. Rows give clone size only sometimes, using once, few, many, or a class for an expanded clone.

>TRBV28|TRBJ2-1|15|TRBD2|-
TGTGCCAGCAGTTTAGACCGACTAGCGGGAGAGTCGAAGTTCTTC
CASSLDRLAGESKFF
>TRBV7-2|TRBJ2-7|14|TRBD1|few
TGTGCCAGCAGCTGGGACAGAATCTCCTACGAGCAGTACTTC
CASSWDRISYEQYF
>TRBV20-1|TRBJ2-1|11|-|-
TGCAGTGCTAGAGAACCAAATGAGCAGTTCTTC
CSAREPNEQFF
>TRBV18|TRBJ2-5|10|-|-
TGTGCCAGCACCCAAGAGACCCAGTACTTC
CASTQETQYF
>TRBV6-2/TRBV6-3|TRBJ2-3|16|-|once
TGTGCCAGCAGTTTTCGCCTCGACTCGCCCACAGATACGCAGTATTTT
CASSFRLDSPTDTQYF
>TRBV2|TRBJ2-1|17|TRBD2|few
TGTGCCAGCAAGGCGGGAGGGGGGGGTAGCTCCTACAATGAGCAGTTCTTC
CASKAGGGGSSYNEQFF
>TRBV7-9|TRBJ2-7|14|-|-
TGTGCCAGCAGCCGCGACAGGAACTCCTACGAGCAGTACTTC
CASSRDRNSYEQYF
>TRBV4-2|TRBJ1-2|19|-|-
TGTGCCAGCAGCCAATCAGATGTAACAGGCCCGATATTTTCCGATGGCTACACCTTC
CASSQSDVTGPIFSDGYTF
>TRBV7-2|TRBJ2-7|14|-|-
TGTGCCAGCAGCTTATCGAACGCCCTTTACGAGCAGTACTTC
CASSLSNALYEQYF
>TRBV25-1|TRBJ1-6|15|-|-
TGTGCCAGCAGTTTGTCGGACAGAGGCAATTCACCCCTCCACTTT
CASSLSDRGNSPLHF
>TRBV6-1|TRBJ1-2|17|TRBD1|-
TGTGCCAGCAGTGTAAACGCCGGGACAGGGTATGACTATGGCTACACCTTC
CASSVNAGTGYDYGYTF
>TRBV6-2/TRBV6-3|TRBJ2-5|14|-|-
TGTGCCAGCAGTTTTACAGGGAGATTATCGGCCCAGTACTTC
CASSFTGRLSAQYF
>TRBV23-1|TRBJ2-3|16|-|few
TGCGCCAGCAGTCGAGTTGGTAGTGGTGGCACAGATACGCAGTATTTT
CASSRVGSGGTDTQYF
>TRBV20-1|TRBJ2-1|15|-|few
TGCAGTGCTAGCTGGGGGGCGGGAGAGGGTAATGAGCAGTTCTTC
CSASWGAGEGNEQFF
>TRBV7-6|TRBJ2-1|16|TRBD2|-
TGTGCCAGCAGCTCTCCTACTAGCGGGGGAAACAATGAGCAGTTCTTC
CASSSPTSGGNNEQFF
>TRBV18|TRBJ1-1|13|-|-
TGTGCCAGCTCATCCACACTGGACACTGAAGCTTTCTTT
CASSSTLDTEAFF
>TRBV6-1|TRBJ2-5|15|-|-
TGTGCCAGCAGTGAATTAGCGGGACAGCAAGAGACCCAGTACTTC
CASSELAGQQETQYF
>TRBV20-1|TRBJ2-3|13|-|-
TGCAGTGCCCCATCCACCGGCACAGATACGCAGTATTTT
CSAPSTGTDTQYF
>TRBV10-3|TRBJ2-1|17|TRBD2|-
TGTGCCATCAGTGATTTGGCTAGCGGGAGAAATTACAATGAGCAGTTCTTC
CAISDLASGRNYNEQFF
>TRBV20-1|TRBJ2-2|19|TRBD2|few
TGCAGTGCTAGAGGAACTAGCGGGAGGCGGCGGGGGTACACCGGGGAGCTGTTTTTT
CSARGTSGRRRGYTGELFF
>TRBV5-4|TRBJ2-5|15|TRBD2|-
TGTGCCAGCAGCTTGGGCGGGAGCTTGCATGAGACCCAGTACTTC
CASSLGGSLHETQYF
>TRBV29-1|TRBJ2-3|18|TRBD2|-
TGCAGCGTTGGGGGCACTAGCGGGAGGGCCCCGGGCACAGATACGCAGTATTTT
CSVGGTSGRAPGTDTQYF
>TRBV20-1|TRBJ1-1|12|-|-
TGCAGTGCCCCAAATATCGGTGCTGAAGCTTTCTTT
CSAPNIGAEAFF
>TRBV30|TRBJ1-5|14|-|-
TGTGCCTGGGGGAGGGGGACTTCGGATCAGCCCCAGCATTTT
CAWGRGTSDQPQHF
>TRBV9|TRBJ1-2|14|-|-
TGTGCCAGCAGCGAGCAGGAAGGGGGCTATGGCTACACCTTC
CASSEQEGGYGYTF
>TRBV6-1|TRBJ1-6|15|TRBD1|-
TGTGCCAGCAGTACCACCGGGACAGGGAATTCACCCCTCCACTTT
CASSTTGTGNSPLHF
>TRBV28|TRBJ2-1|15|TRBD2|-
TGTGCCAGCAGCCCTTTAGCGGGACCAGCGAATGAGCAGTTCTTC
CASSPLAGPANEQFF
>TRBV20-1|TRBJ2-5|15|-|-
TGCAGTGCTAGAGTTGAGTGGCCCAGACAAGAGACCCAGTACTTC
CSARVEWPRQETQYF
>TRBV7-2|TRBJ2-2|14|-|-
TGTGCCAGCAGCTTAGCGGGGTTCACCGGGGAGCTGTTTTTT
CASSLAGFTGELFF
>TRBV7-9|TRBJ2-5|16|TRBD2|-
TGTGCCAGCAGCCCCCCGGGACTAGCGGGAGGAGAGACCCAGTACTTC
CASSPPGLAGGETQYF
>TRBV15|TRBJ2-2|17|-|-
TGCGCCACCAGCGGCCGCACCGGGACCTGGATCACCGGGGAGCTGTTTTTT
CATSGRTGTWITGELFF
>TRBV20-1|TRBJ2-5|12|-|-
TGCAGTGCTAGATCCGGGAGAGAGACCCAGTACTTC
CSARSGRETQYF
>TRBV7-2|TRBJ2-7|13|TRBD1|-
TGTGCCAGCAGCCGAGAGGGGACAGCCCTTCCAAACTTC
CASSREGTALPNF
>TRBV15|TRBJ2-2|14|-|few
TGTGCCACCAGCAGCTATAAGGACACCGGGGAGCTGTTTTTT
CATSSYKDTGELFF
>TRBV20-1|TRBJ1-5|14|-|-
TGCAGTGTCGAAGGACAGAATTCTAATCAGCCCCAGCATTTT
CSVEGQNSNQPQHF
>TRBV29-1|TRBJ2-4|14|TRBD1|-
TGCAGCGTTGCCTTAACAGGGGCGAGAAACATTCAGTACTTC
CSVALTGARNIQYF
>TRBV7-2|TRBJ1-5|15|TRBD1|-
TGTGCCAGCAGCCCAACGGGACAGGGGAATCAGCCCCAGCATTTT
CASSPTGQGNQPQHF
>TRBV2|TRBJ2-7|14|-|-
TGTGCCAGCAGACGGGACTTGAGCTCCTACGAGCAGTACTTC
CASRRDLSSYEQYF
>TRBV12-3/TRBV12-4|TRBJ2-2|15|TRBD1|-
TGTGCCAGCAGCCCCCGGACAGGTAACACCGGGGAGCTGTTTTTT
CASSPRTGNTGELFF
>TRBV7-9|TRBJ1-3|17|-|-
TGTGCCAGCAGCTTGGGATCAGGGGTCTTGTCTGGAAACACCATATATTTT
CASSLGSGVLSGNTIYF
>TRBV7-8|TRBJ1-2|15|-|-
TGTGCCAGCAGCTTAGGGAGGGCAGCTTATGATGGCTACACCTTC
CASSLGRAAYDGYTF
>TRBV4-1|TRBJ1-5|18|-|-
TGCGCCAGCAGCCAAGGGGGGTTTACTGGGTCTGTAATCCAGCCCCAGCATTTT
CASSQGGFTGSVIQPQHF
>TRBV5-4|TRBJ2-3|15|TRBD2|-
TGTGCCAGCAGCCCCCGGGAGGGTCCTAGCGATACGCAGTATTTT
CASSPREGPSDTQYF